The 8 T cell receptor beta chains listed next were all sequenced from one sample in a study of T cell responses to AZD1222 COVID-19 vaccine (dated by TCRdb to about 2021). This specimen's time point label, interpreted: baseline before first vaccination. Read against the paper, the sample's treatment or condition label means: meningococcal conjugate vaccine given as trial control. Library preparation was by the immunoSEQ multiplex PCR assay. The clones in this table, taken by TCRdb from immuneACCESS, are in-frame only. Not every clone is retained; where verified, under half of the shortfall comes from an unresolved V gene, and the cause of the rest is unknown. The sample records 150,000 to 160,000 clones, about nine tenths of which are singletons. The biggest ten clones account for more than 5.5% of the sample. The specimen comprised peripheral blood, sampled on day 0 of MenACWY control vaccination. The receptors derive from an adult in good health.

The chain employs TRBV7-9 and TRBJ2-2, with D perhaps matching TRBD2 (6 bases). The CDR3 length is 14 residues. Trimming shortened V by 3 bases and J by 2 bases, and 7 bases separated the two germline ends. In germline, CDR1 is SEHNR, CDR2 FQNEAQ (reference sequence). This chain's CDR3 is CASSFSGNTGELFF. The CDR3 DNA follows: TGTGCCAGCAGCTTTAGCGGAAACACCGGGGAGCTGTTTTTT. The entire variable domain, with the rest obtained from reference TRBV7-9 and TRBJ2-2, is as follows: DTGVSQNPRHKITKRGQNVTFRCDPISEHNRLYWYRQTLGQGPEFLTYFQNEAQLEKSRLLSDRFSAERPKGSFSTLEIQRTEQGDSAMYLCASSFSGNTGELFFGEGSRLTVL.

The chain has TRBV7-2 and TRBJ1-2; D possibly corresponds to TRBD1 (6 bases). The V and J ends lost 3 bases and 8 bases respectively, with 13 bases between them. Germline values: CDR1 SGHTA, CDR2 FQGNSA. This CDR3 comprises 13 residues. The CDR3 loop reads CASSFSGGEGYTF. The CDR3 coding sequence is TGTGCCAGCAGCTTTTCTGGGGGCGAGGGCTACACCTTC.

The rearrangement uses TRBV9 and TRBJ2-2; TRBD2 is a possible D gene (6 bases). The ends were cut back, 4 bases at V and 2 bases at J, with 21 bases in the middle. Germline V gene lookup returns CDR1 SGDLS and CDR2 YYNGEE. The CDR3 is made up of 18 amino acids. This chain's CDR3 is CASSPRGSPRENTGELFF. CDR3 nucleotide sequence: TGTGCCAGCAGCCCCCGGGGGTCACCACGCGAAAACACCGGGGAGCTGTTTTTT.

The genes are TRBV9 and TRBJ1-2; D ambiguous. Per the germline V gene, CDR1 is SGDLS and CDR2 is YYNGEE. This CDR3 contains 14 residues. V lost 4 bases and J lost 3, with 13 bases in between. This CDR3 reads CASSLGREDYGYTF. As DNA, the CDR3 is TGTGCCAGCAGCCTTGGACGGGAGGACTATGGCTACACCTTC.

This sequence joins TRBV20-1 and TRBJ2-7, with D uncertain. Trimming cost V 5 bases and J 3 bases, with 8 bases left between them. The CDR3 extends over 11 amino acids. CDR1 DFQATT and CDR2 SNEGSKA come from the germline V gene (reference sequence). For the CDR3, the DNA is TGCAGTGCTCCACGTCACTACGAGCAGTACTTC. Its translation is CSAPRHYEQYF.

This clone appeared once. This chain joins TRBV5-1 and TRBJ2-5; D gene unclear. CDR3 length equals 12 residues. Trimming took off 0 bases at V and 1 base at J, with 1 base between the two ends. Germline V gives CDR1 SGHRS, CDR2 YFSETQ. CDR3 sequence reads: CASSLVQETQYF. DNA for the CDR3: TGCGCCAGCAGCTTGGTCCAAGAGACCCAGTACTTC. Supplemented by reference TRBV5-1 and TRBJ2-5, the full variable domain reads KAGVTQTPRYLIKTRGQQVTLSCSPISGHRSVSWYQQTPGQGLQFLFEYFSETQRNKGNFPGRFSGRQFSNSRSEMNVSTLELGDSALYLCASSLVQETQYFGPGTRLLVL.

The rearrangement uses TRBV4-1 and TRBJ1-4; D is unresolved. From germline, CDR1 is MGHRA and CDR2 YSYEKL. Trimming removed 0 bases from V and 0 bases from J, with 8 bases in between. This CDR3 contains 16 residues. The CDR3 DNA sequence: TGCGCCAGCAGCCAAGATTTTTCGACAACTAATGAAAAACTGTTTTTT. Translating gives CASSQDFSTTNEKLFF.

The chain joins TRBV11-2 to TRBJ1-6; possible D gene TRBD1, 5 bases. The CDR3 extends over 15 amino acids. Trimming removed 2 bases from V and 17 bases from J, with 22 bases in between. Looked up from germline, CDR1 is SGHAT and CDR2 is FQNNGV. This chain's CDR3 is CASSLSGTAGGLIHF. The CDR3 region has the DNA TGTGCCAGCAGCTTAAGTGGGACGGCGGGGGGATTAATCCACTTT.